This TCR beta chain was documented in a study of identifying expanded T cells in peripheral blood. Collection occurred without any documented infections or immune events in donors. Whole-study findings and limits: Across healthy donors, higher total template counts meant significantly greater roughly 2-week count variance.

V dropped 6 bases and J dropped 5 bases, with 9 bases sitting between them. Germline CDR1 SGHDN, CDR2 FVKESK. The CDR3 runs to 12 residues. Worth noting for this clone: Its target is unknown.

Sequenced by immunoSEQ multiplex PCR; TCRdb stores in-frame clones only, minus some. This sample has about 86,000 clones, with 85% found just once. The source material was blood. This TCR came from a person aged 18 to 69 in good health. This chain connects TRBV14 to TRBJ2-3; D gene uncertain. The CDR3 sequence: CASRSGGDTQYF. As DNA, the CDR3 is TGTGCCAGCAGATCTGGCGGAGATACGCAGTATTTT.